The text below deals with one TCR beta chain. These data originate in a study of OX40 agonist ivuxolimab in advanced cancers. The wider study: At roughly 83% male, the cohort had a mean age of 60 years, ranging from about 23 to 79.

Method: immunoSEQ multiplex PCR; TCRdb's copy keeps in-frame clones and lacks some. The sample shows 49,000 or so clones, more than 80% of them seen only once. The V gene's germline CDR1 is MNHEY and CDR2 SMNVEV (reference sequence). V shed 3 bases and J shed 0 bases, with 3 bases lying between them. The CDR3 is 13 residues long. The receptor was isolated from an adult with an advanced solid tumor such as melanoma, head and neck, liver or kidney cancer. The source was CD4+ or CD8+ T cells sorted from blood, collected in a trial of the OX40 agonist ivuxolimab. The rearrangement joins TRBV27 to TRBJ2-1; D gene uncertain. The CDR3 DNA reads as TGTGCCAGCAGTTTTTCCTCCTACAATGAGCAGTTCTTC. Residues: CASSFSSYNEQFF.